Listed here is a single TCR beta chain. The entry originates in a study of shared clonotypes between healthy human individuals. TCRdb keeps only in-frame clones here, not all; method: immunoSEQ multiplex PCR. The sample yields some 660,000 clones, around 73% seen once. V was clipped by 0 bases and J by 4 bases; unmatched bases: 9. The germline V gene encodes CDR1 MGHRA and CDR2 YSYEKL. There are 17 residues in the CDR3. The clonotype was recovered from a woman under 40 in good health. The V gene is TRBV4-1, the J gene TRBJ2-1, with 7 bases fitting TRBD1. The sample was memory CD4+ T cells sorted from blood. Sample subset: CD45RA-negative fraction. The chain's CDR3 is CASSQDKWQGVYNEQFF. The CDR3 DNA sequence: TGCGCCAGCAGCCAAGATAAGTGGCAGGGGGTTTACAATGAGCAGTTCTTC.